Shown below are 23 T cell receptor beta chains from a single sample sequenced in a study of identical twins. TCRdb called the 5' RACE reads again in MiXCR, with one record for every CDR3 protein. The sample carries 1.5 million to 2 million distinct CDR3 sequences, about 32% recorded once. Sequenced input: cord blood. Receptors were obtained from a newborn girl in good health.

The gene calls are TRBV20-1 and TRBJ1-2, with 8 bases that match TRBD1. Trimming removed 4 bases from V and 6 bases from J; junction bases left unmatched: 7. CDR3 length equals 13 residues. Germline values: CDR1 DFQATT, CDR2 SNEGSKA (reference sequence). Written as DNA, the CDR3 is TGCAGTGCTACAGGGGGCGGGAGGAATGGCTACACCTTC. Its translation is CSATGGGRNGYTF.

The J gene is TRBJ1-2, the V gene TRBV11-2; no firm D call. Trimming removed 2 bases at V and 0 bases at J, with 13 bases between. The germline CDR1 and CDR2 sequences are SGHAT and FQNNGV. This CDR3 has 16 residues. DNA for the CDR3: TGTGCCAGCAGCTTATGGCCGTTAATAGCTAACTATGGCTACACCTTC. This codes for CASSLWPLIANYGYTF.

In this sample, this clonotype turned up many times. The genes are TRBV7-9 and TRBJ2-7, with D perhaps being TRBD1 or TRBD2 (6 bases each). The CDR3 extends over 16 amino acids. Trimming cost V 2 bases and J 1 base, with 15 bases left between them. Germline-derived CDR1 and CDR2 are SEHNR and FQNEAQ (reference sequence). The CDR3 protein is CASSLRFRGTSYEQYF. Here the CDR3 DNA reads TGTGCCAGCAGCTTACGTTTTCGCGGGACATCCTACGAGCAGTACTTC.

The chain couples TRBV21-1 to TRBJ1-6. TRBV21-1 is designated a pseudogene. The CDR3 totals 20 residues. This CDR3 reads CANTHIQRADRASYNSPLHF. The CDR3 DNA reads as TGTGCCAACACCCATATTCAGAGGGCCGACAGAGCCTCCTATAATTCACCCCTCCACTTT.

The chain employs TRBV20-1 and TRBJ1-5; weak D call: TRBD1 (6 bases). V gave up 5 bases and J gave up 4 bases, with 15 bases separating them. CDR1 and CDR2 (germline): DFQATT, SNEGSKA (reference sequence). The CDR3 extends over 14 amino acids. This CDR3 reads CSAPNRVGNQPQHF. The DNA for the CDR3 is TGCAGTGCTCCTAACAGGGTAGGAAATCAGCCCCAGCATTTT.

This clonotype has more than one count but fewer than ten. J is TRBJ2-7 and V is TRBV5-1; no reliable D call. Germline V gives CDR1 SGHRS, CDR2 YFSETQ. The CDR3 runs 14 residues. Trimming took 0 bases from V and 2 from J, leaving 9 bases between them. The CDR3 protein is CASSLGSPTYEQYF. In DNA form, the CDR3 reads TGCGCCAGCAGCTTGGGGTCTCCGACCTACGAGCAGTACTTC. Full variable domain (outside the CDR3, taken from reference TRBV5-1 and TRBJ2-7): KAGVTQTPRYLIKTRGQQVTLSCSPISGHRSVSWYQQTPGQGLQFLFEYFSETQRNKGNFPGRFSGRQFSNSRSEMNVSTLELGDSALYLCASSLGSPTYEQYFGPGTRLTVT.

This clonotype was observed a few times. CDR3 sequence (DNA): TGTGCCAGCAGTTTAGGACGGATCGAAAAACTGTTTTTT. Translating gives CASSLGRIEKLFF. V and J are TRBV28 and TRBJ1-4; D remains ambiguous. The CDR3 consists of 13 residues. In germline, CDR1 is MDHEN, CDR2 SYDVKM. Trimming stripped 2 bases from V and 8 bases from J, with 9 bases between.

The CDR3: CASSATSGVNNEQYF. The CDR3 DNA reads TGTGCCAGCAGCGCGACTAGCGGGGTTAACAATGAGCAGTACTTC. V is TRBV11-2 and J is TRBJ2-1; 11 bases are shared with TRBD2. The better agreement between TRBJ2-7 and the DNA end casts doubt on the J call. CDR1 is SGHAT and CDR2 is FQNNGV in the germline V gene. CDR3 length: 15 amino acids.

The J gene is TRBJ2-1, the V gene TRBV20-1; perhaps TRBD2 as D (5 bases). Trimming pared 6 bases from V and 5 bases from J, leaving 11 bases between. The CDR3 extends over 12 amino acids. Looked up from germline, CDR1 is DFQATT and CDR2 is SNEGSKA (reference sequence). CDR3 region: CSAGRGDNEQFF. The CDR3 bases are TGCAGTGCCGGTCGGGGAGACAATGAGCAGTTCTTC.

This clonotype was seen only a few times. V and J are TRBV6-6 and TRBJ1-2, with TRBD1 matching over 11 bases. This CDR3 region has 15 residues. Germline-derived CDR1 and CDR2 are MNHNY and SVGAGI (reference sequence). Trimming at V came to 7 bases and at J to 2 bases, leaving 6 bases not matched to a gene. CDR3 in amino acids: CASTGTGGWNYGYTF. The CDR3 bases are TGTGCCAGCACTGGGACAGGGGGTTGGAACTATGGCTACACCTTC.

V usage is TRBV29-1 and J usage is TRBJ1-3; D not resolved. The V end was cut by 4 bases, the J end by 3 bases, with 10 bases between. CDR1 is SQVTM, CDR2 ANQGSEA, per germline. The CDR3 covers 13 residues. CDR3 sequence: CSVARENGNTIYF. The CDR3 nucleotides are TGCAGCGTTGCAAGGGAGAATGGAAACACCATATATTTT. The variable domain in full, with the rest retrieved from reference TRBV29-1 and TRBJ1-3, is SAVISQKPSRDICQRGTSLTIQCQVDSQVTMMFWYRQQPGQSLTLIATANQGSEATYESGFVIDKFPISRPNLTFSTLTVSNMSPEDSSIYLCSVARENGNTIYFGEGSWLTVV.

This clonotype has more than one count but fewer than ten. The rearrangement uses TRBV10-3 and TRBJ2-1, with 9 bases that match TRBD2. The CDR3 has 17 amino acids. J was trimmed by 2 bases and V by 2 bases; bases with no gene match: 7. Per germline, CDR1 ENHRY and CDR2 SYGVKD. CDR3 sequence reads: CAISEPTSGQPYNEQFF. In DNA, the CDR3 is TGTGCCATCAGTGAGCCCACTAGCGGGCAACCCTACAATGAGCAGTTCTTC.

Comment on this clonotype: A single base separates this from a much larger clone, so it may be a read error. The chain couples TRBV9 to TRBJ2-1; 8 bases are a match to TRBD2. The closer fit of TRBJ2-7 to the DNA end suggests the J call may be wrong. The CDR3 totals 14 residues. Germline V gene sequence: CDR1 SGDLS, CDR2 YYNGEE. DNA for the CDR3: TGTGCCAGCAGCGTAGGGACTAGCTACAATGAGCAGTACTTC. As protein: CASSVGTSYNEQYF.

This clonotype has just a few counts. The V and J genes are TRBV20-1 and TRBJ1-2, with D possibly being TRBD1 (5 bases). CDR1 and CDR2 (germline): DFQATT, SNEGSKA (reference sequence). Trimming shortened V by 3 bases and J by 8 bases, and 19 bases separated the two germline ends. The CDR3 has 14 residues. CDR3 sequence (DNA): TGCAGTGCTAGCCCCCCCATCAGGGTGGAAGGCTACACCTTC. Amino acids: CSASPPIRVEGYTF.

The chain carries TRBV15 and TRBJ1-5; 8 nucleotides match TRBD1. This CDR3 contains 15 residues. The trim removed 6 bases at V and 4 bases at J, leaving 8 bases unmatched. Germline CDR1 and CDR2: LNHNV and YYDKDF (reference sequence). The CDR3 spells CATSPRGPRNQPQHF. In DNA, the CDR3 is TGTGCCACCAGTCCCAGGGGGCCCCGAAATCAGCCCCAGCATTTT.

The chain employs TRBV11-2 and TRBJ2-5, with D hard to call. Germline V gene sequence: CDR1 SGHAT, CDR2 FQNNGV. CDR3 size: 13 residues. The germline V and J ends were trimmed by 5 bases and 11 bases, with 18 bases remaining between them. The CDR3 loop reads CASSREPYNEQYF. CDR3 nucleotides: TGTGCCAGCAGCAGGGAACCCTACAATGAGCAGTACTTC. The whole variable domain, remainder taken from reference TRBV11-2 and TRBJ2-5, is EAGVAQSPRYKIIEKRQSVAFWCNPISGHATLYWYQQILGQGPKLLIQFQNNGVVDDSQLPKDRFSAERLKGVDSTLKIQPAKLEDSAVYLCASSREPYNEQYFGPGTRLLVL.

Only a few counts were recorded for this clonotype. V usage is TRBV4-1 and J usage is TRBJ2-3, with 8 bases identical to TRBD2. V shed 0 bases and J 4 bases; nucleotides not matched to a gene: 6. The CDR3 length is 16 residues. CDR1 and CDR2 from the germline V gene are MGHRA and YSYEKL. The CDR3 here is CASSQDRTSWADTQYF. The DNA for the CDR3 is TGCGCCAGCAGCCAAGATAGGACTAGCTGGGCAGATACGCAGTATTTT.

This chain joins TRBV7-9 and TRBJ2-7, with 8 positions matching TRBD1. From germline, CDR1 is SEHNR and CDR2 FQNEAQ (reference sequence). J was trimmed by 6 bases and V by 3 bases; bases with no gene match: 10. CDR3 length: 15 residues. In nucleotides, the CDR3 is TGTGCCAGCAGCTTTCCCTCGGGACAGGTCGGCGAGCAGTACTTC. It codes for CASSFPSGQVGEQYF.

Turning to this clonotype: Germline and junction disagree at one end, which may indicate a read error. The V and J genes are TRBV11-2 and TRBJ2-1, with 12 bases aligning to TRBD2. CDR1 is SGHAT and CDR2 is FQNNGV in the germline V gene. There are 16 residues in the CDR3. CDR3 coding DNA: TGTACCAGCAGCTTGGCTTCTAGCGGGAGGGTCAATGAGCAGTTCTTC. Translated: CTSSLASSGRVNEQFF.

Regarding this clonotype: Mismatch with germline at one junction end may stem from a read error. The rearrangement joins TRBV5-4 to TRBJ2-1; 7 bases fit TRBD1. Germline V lookup: CDR1 SGHNT, CDR2 YYREEE (reference sequence). This CDR3 is built from 13 residues. CDR3 residues: CACRSQGYNEQFF. The CDR3 nucleotides read TGTGCCTGCAGGTCACAGGGGTACAATGAGCAGTTCTTC.

Only a few counts were recorded for this clonotype. This chain connects TRBV20-1 to TRBJ1-6, with unresolved D. Germline CDR1 and CDR2: DFQATT and SNEGSKA (reference sequence). Deletions cut 1 base from V and 1 base from J, with 11 bases between. This CDR3 spans 16 amino acids. CDR3 region: CSARGQPFSYNSPLHF. DNA for the CDR3: TGCAGTGCTAGAGGCCAGCCCTTTTCCTATAATTCACCCCTCCACTTT.

This clonotype occurred a few times. For the CDR3, the DNA is TGCAGTGCTAGTGGGGACAGGGTTCAGCCCCAGCATTTT. Residues: CSASGDRVQPQHF. This sequence joins TRBV20-1 and TRBJ1-5; 9 bases are shared with TRBD1. Trimming took 3 bases from V and 6 from J; bases not matched to a gene: 3. In germline, CDR1 is DFQATT, CDR2 SNEGSKA (reference sequence). CDR3 size: 13 residues.

This chain uses TRBV12-3 or TRBV12-4 with TRBJ2-1, with 7 bases that match TRBD2. The junction had 15 bases not matched to a gene; V was cut back by 5 bases and J by 8 bases. The CDR3 has 16 amino acids. CDR3 residues: CASSPFPGGGEYEQFF. The CDR3 DNA reads as TGTGCCAGCAGTCCATTCCCGGGCGGGGGAGAATATGAGCAGTTCTTC.